This T cell receptor (beta chain) derives from a study of blood T cells in healthy people across ages. Study results and limitations: Older individuals had lower TCR beta diversity per million T cells (the decline was roughly linear). The donors' CMV status was not determined, possibly confounding changes in expanded clonotypes. The long-lived group displayed more naive CD4+ cells, plus higher diversity, than the aged donors did.

There were healthy Caucasian individuals from Russia, aged roughly 6 to 95, serving as donors. Germline values: CDR1 ENHRY, CDR2 SYGVKD. V lost 10 bases to trimming and J lost 3 bases, with 15 bases between them. The CDR3 covers 13 residues. This clonotype was seen more than once but under ten times. Its specificity is not known. Using a J-beta primer mix together with a sample-barcoded 5' primer, a second PCR was run for roughly 7 to 12 cycles. MiXCR, applied by TCRdb to the 5' RACE reads, yields one record per CDR3 protein. Altogether 1.2 million to 1.5 million distinct CDR3 sequences are present, 55% to 75% being singletons, with the ten largest covering 6.7%.

The sample was blood. The rearrangement links TRBV10-3 to TRBJ1-2; D unresolved. The receptor was isolated from a man aged 18 to 35 in good health. In nucleotides, the CDR3 is TGTGCCACTAACGAGGACCCCCACTATGGCTACACCTTC. The encoded protein is CATNEDPHYGYTF.